A selection of T cell receptor beta chains follows, all from one sample in a study of long-term antiretroviral therapy in people with HIV. Sequencing used immunoSEQ multiplex PCR; TCRdb keeps in-frame clones, though not all of them. The repertoire holds about 33,000 clones, with approximately 96% as singletons. The sequencing used unsorted PBMCs, collected 6.5 to 6.6 years after starting antiretroviral therapy. The receptors here all came from a man aged 30-40 years with HIV. Each CDR3 is given with its conserved first and last residue. A D gene is named only where the DNA matches it firmly. Only some rows state a clone size, as once, few, many or a class for expanded clones.

v_gene: TRBV9; j_gene: TRBJ1-3; abundance: -; d_gene: -; CDR3nt: TGTGCCAGCAGCGTAGGACCGGCCCCTGCCTTCTCTGGAAACACCATATATTTT; CDR3aa: CASSVGPAPAFSGNTIYF
v_gene: TRBV19; j_gene: TRBJ1-1; abundance: -; d_gene: TRBD1; CDR3nt: TGTGCCAGTAGTATAGGGGACAGGGCCCGTGAAGCTTTCTTT; CDR3aa: CASSIGDRAREAFF
v_gene: TRBV10-3; j_gene: TRBJ2-2; abundance: -; d_gene: -; CDR3nt: TGTGCCATCAGTGAGTCGAAATCTCCTAACACCGGGGAGCTGTTTTTT; CDR3aa: CAISESKSPNTGELFF
v_gene: TRBV15; j_gene: TRBJ2-3; abundance: -; d_gene: TRBD1; CDR3nt: TGTGCCACCAGCAGAGATATCCAGGACAGGAGCACAGATACGCAGTATTTT; CDR3aa: CATSRDIQDRSTDTQYF
v_gene: TRBV6-5; j_gene: TRBJ2-7; abundance: -; d_gene: -; CDR3nt: TGTGCCAGCAGTTACACGGACAGTTCCTACGAGCAGTACTTC; CDR3aa: CASSYTDSSYEQYF
v_gene: TRBV10-3; j_gene: TRBJ2-7; abundance: -; d_gene: TRBD1; CDR3nt: TGTGCCATCAGTGAGTCCTGGGGACAGGGCTCCTACGAGCAGTACTTC; CDR3aa: CAISESWGQGSYEQYF
v_gene: TRBV7-5; j_gene: TRBJ2-7; abundance: -; d_gene: -; CDR3nt: TGTGCCAGAAGCCTAAGGTTCAGGGAACGCTACGAGCAGTACTTC; CDR3aa: CARSLRFRERYEQYF
v_gene: TRBV10-1; j_gene: TRBJ1-2; abundance: -; d_gene: -; CDR3nt: TGCGCCAGCAGCCCTCCCCCTACGGGTGGGCAGGGGCCGGGGGACTATGGCTACACCTTC; CDR3aa: CASSPPPTGGQGPGDYGYTF
v_gene: TRBV6-5; j_gene: TRBJ1-4; abundance: -; d_gene: -; CDR3nt: TGTGCCAGCAGTTACTCTTGGACTGAAAAACTGTTTTTT; CDR3aa: CASSYSWTEKLFF
v_gene: TRBV5-6; j_gene: TRBJ2-7; abundance: -; d_gene: -; CDR3nt: TGTGCCAGCAGTCAATTTGGGGGCTACGAGCAGTACTTC; CDR3aa: CASSQFGGYEQYF
v_gene: TRBV15; j_gene: TRBJ1-5; abundance: -; d_gene: -; CDR3nt: TGTGCCACCAGCAGGACTAGCAATCAGCCCCAGCATTTT; CDR3aa: CATSRTSNQPQHF
v_gene: TRBV4-2; j_gene: TRBJ2-7; abundance: -; d_gene: -; CDR3nt: TGTGCCAGCAGCCAAGTCGGGGCCCAGTGGGGCAGGGGCTACGAGCAGTACTTC; CDR3aa: CASSQVGAQWGRGYEQYF
v_gene: TRBV7-8; j_gene: TRBJ2-2; abundance: -; d_gene: -; CDR3nt: TGTGCCACTGAGGGGGGCGGGGAGCTGTTTTTT; CDR3aa: CATEGGGELFF
v_gene: TRBV27; j_gene: TRBJ1-1; abundance: -; d_gene: -; CDR3nt: TGTGCCAGCAGCTACCTAGCGGAGAACACTGAAGCTTTCTTT; CDR3aa: CASSYLAENTEAFF
v_gene: TRBV4-1; j_gene: TRBJ1-5; abundance: -; d_gene: -; CDR3nt: TGCGCCAGCAGCCAAGAAAGGACGGGTTTACCCCAGCATTTT; CDR3aa: CASSQERTGLPQHF
v_gene: TRBV4-2; j_gene: TRBJ1-1; abundance: -; d_gene: -; CDR3nt: TGTGCCAGCAGCCAATCCGGAGTTGAAGCTTTCTTT; CDR3aa: CASSQSGVEAFF
v_gene: TRBV4-3; j_gene: TRBJ1-5; abundance: once; d_gene: TRBD1; CDR3nt: TGCGCCAGCAGCCTAAGACAGGGAAGCAATCAGCCCCAGCATTTT; CDR3aa: CASSLRQGSNQPQHF
v_gene: TRBV28; j_gene: TRBJ2-7; abundance: -; d_gene: -; CDR3nt: TGTGCCAGCAGTTTATCAGGGACTCACTTGTACGAGCAGTACTTC; CDR3aa: CASSLSGTHLYEQYF
v_gene: TRBV7-9; j_gene: TRBJ2-6; abundance: -; d_gene: TRBD1; CDR3nt: TGTGCCAGCAGCCTTACAGGGGCTGGGGCCAACGTCCTGACTTTC; CDR3aa: CASSLTGAGANVLTF
v_gene: TRBV6-5; j_gene: TRBJ1-5; abundance: -; d_gene: -; CDR3nt: TGTGCCAGCAGTTACGCAGGTTTCAATCAGCCCCAGCATTTT; CDR3aa: CASSYAGFNQPQHF
v_gene: TRBV7-6; j_gene: TRBJ2-5; abundance: -; d_gene: -; CDR3nt: TGTGCCAGCAAGTCAGGGTGGCAAGAGACCCAGTACTTC; CDR3aa: CASKSGWQETQYF
v_gene: TRBV4-3; j_gene: TRBJ2-2; abundance: -; d_gene: TRBD2; CDR3nt: TGCGCCAGCAGCCAAGCGACGGGAGGTAACACCGGGGAGCTGTTTTTT; CDR3aa: CASSQATGGNTGELFF
v_gene: TRBV6-1; j_gene: TRBJ2-7; abundance: once; d_gene: TRBD2; CDR3nt: TGTGCCAGCAGTGAAGCGGCTAGCGGGGGGTACGAGCAGTACTTC; CDR3aa: CASSEAASGGYEQYF
v_gene: TRBV11-2; j_gene: TRBJ1-2; abundance: -; d_gene: -; CDR3nt: TGTGCCAGCAGCTTGGTTTCGGCCTCATCCCCTCTTGGCTACACCTTC; CDR3aa: CASSLVSASSPLGYTF
v_gene: TRBV29-1; j_gene: TRBJ1-2; abundance: -; d_gene: TRBD1; CDR3nt: TGCAGCGTTCCGAGCCGGGACAGGGATTTTGGCTACACCTTC; CDR3aa: CSVPSRDRDFGYTF
v_gene: TRBV27; j_gene: TRBJ2-1; abundance: -; d_gene: TRBD2; CDR3nt: TGTGCCAGCAGCGATCTAGCGGGAGGATACAATGAGCAGTTCTTC; CDR3aa: CASSDLAGGYNEQFF
v_gene: TRBV9; j_gene: TRBJ2-5; abundance: once; d_gene: -; CDR3nt: TGTGCCAGTAATGCGGGTGGGGAGTGGGAGACCCAGTACTTC; CDR3aa: CASNAGGEWETQYF
v_gene: TRBV4-3; j_gene: TRBJ2-1; abundance: -; d_gene: -; CDR3nt: TGCGCCAGCAGCCATCTTCTATACAATGAGCAGTTCTTC; CDR3aa: CASSHLLYNEQFF
v_gene: TRBV30; j_gene: TRBJ1-4; abundance: -; d_gene: -; CDR3nt: TGTGCCTGGAGTGTCGGAGTAATTGATGAAAAACTGTTTTTT; CDR3aa: CAWSVGVIDEKLFF
v_gene: TRBV7-6; j_gene: TRBJ2-7; abundance: -; d_gene: TRBD1; CDR3nt: TGTGCCAGCAGCTTATGGGACAGCTACGAGCAGTACTTC; CDR3aa: CASSLWDSYEQYF
v_gene: TRBV18; j_gene: TRBJ1-4; abundance: once; d_gene: TRBD1; CDR3nt: TGTGCCAGCTCAAACAGGGGGGAGAATGAAAAACTGTTTTTT; CDR3aa: CASSNRGENEKLFF
v_gene: TRBV4-3; j_gene: TRBJ2-1; abundance: -; d_gene: -; CDR3nt: TGCGCCAGCAGCCAAGGGATCGGGGGCAGTGAGCAGTTCTTC; CDR3aa: CASSQGIGGSEQFF
v_gene: TRBV21-1; j_gene: TRBJ2-1; abundance: -; d_gene: -; CDR3nt: TGTGCCAGCAGCACCGCGGGAAACGAGCAGTTCTTC; CDR3aa: CASSTAGNEQFF
v_gene: TRBV7-9; j_gene: TRBJ1-5; abundance: -; d_gene: -; CDR3nt: TGTGCCAGCAGCTTACTCCCGGGGCCCCAGCATTTT; CDR3aa: CASSLLPGPQHF
v_gene: TRBV7-3; j_gene: TRBJ2-7; abundance: -; d_gene: -; CDR3nt: TGTGCCAGCAGCCTTGGGCCAGGCTCCTACGAGCAGTACTTC; CDR3aa: CASSLGPGSYEQYF
v_gene: TRBV4-3; j_gene: TRBJ2-2; abundance: -; d_gene: -; CDR3nt: TGCGCCAGCAGCCAAATTCAGTACACCGGGGAGCTGTTTTTT; CDR3aa: CASSQIQYTGELFF
v_gene: TRBV13; j_gene: TRBJ1-2; abundance: -; d_gene: -; CDR3nt: TGTGCCAGCAAATATAGGGCCGACAACCTCTATGGCTACACCTTC; CDR3aa: CASKYRADNLYGYTF
v_gene: TRBV5-1; j_gene: TRBJ1-2; abundance: -; d_gene: TRBD1; CDR3nt: TGCGCCAGCAGCTTGGCAGGGGGCGACGGCTACACCTTC; CDR3aa: CASSLAGGDGYTF
v_gene: TRBV5-1; j_gene: TRBJ2-5; abundance: -; d_gene: -; CDR3nt: TGCGCCAGCAGCGCTTCAATACAGACCCAGTACTTC; CDR3aa: CASSASIQTQYF
v_gene: TRBV20-1; j_gene: TRBJ2-7; abundance: -; d_gene: -; CDR3nt: TGCAGTCTTACTTCACCCGAGAAGCAGTACTTC; CDR3aa: CSLTSPEKQYF
v_gene: TRBV5-5; j_gene: TRBJ2-3; abundance: -; d_gene: -; CDR3nt: TGTGCCAGCAGCTTGTACAGGGAGAGAGCAGATACGCAGTATTTT; CDR3aa: CASSLYRERADTQYF